These T cell receptor beta chains were read from a single sample in a study of early T cells in non-severe SARS-CoV-2 infection. TCRdb re-called the 5' RACE reads through MiXCR, storing one row per CDR3 protein. Of tens of thousands of distinct CDR3 sequences listed, about 10% are singletons. The specimen sequenced was whole blood. Receptor source: an adult who was a healthcare worker with PCR-confirmed SARS-CoV-2 infection or an uninfected control (not recorded which). Both conserved end residues are part of each CDR3. Fields, in order: D gene, clone size, J gene, V gene, CDR3 length, CDR3 DNA, CDR3 protein. D genes are given only for firm matches. The size field is filled for only some rows; it gives once, few, many or a size class.

TRBD1,many,TRBJ1-1,TRBV3-1,12,TGTGCCAGCAGCCAAACGGGACAGGAAGCTTTCTTT,CASSQTGQEAFF
TRBD2,many,TRBJ2-1,TRBV28,14,TGTGCCAGCAGTAACCTAGCGGGAGGCAATGAGCAGTTCTTC,CASSNLAGGNEQFF
TRBD1,-,TRBJ2-4,TRBV7-3,15,TGTGCCAGCAGCGTAGGGGGACAGGGGAAAAACATTCAGTACTTC,CASSVGGQGKNIQYF
-,many,TRBJ1-2,TRBV19,15,TGTGCCAGTAGCATGTTCCCGGACACGGCCTATGGCTACACCTTC,CASSMFPDTAYGYTF
-,many,TRBJ2-7,TRBV7-2,12,TGTGCCAGCAGCTTGGGGGAACGCGAGCAGTACTTC,CASSLGEREQYF
TRBD1,-,TRBJ2-5,TRBV6-2/TRBV6-3,15,TGTGCCAGCAGCAACCGGGACAGGGCACCAGAGACCCAGTACTTC,CASSNRDRAPETQYF
-,-,TRBJ2-6,TRBV15,16,TGTGCCACCAGCTTCCAACGACAGGCTGGGGCCAACGTCCTGACTTTC,CATSFQRQAGANVLTF
-,many,TRBJ1-2,TRBV7-9,17,TGTGCCAGCAGCTTAGACGGGGCCCGCAATAGCCTCTATGGCTACACCTTC,CASSLDGARNSLYGYTF
TRBD1,many,TRBJ2-3,TRBV29-1,14,TGCAGCAGTCGGGACAGGGGGACATCCGATACGCAGTATTTT,CSSRDRGTSDTQYF
TRBD2,many,TRBJ2-3,TRBV15,16,TGTGCCACCAGCAGAGTAGCGGGAGATGGGACAGATACGCAGTATTTT,CATSRVAGDGTDTQYF
TRBD2,many,TRBJ2-2,TRBV2,14,TGTGCCAGCCATAGCGGGATCAACACCGGGGAGCTGTTTTTT,CASHSGINTGELFF
-,few,TRBJ2-1,TRBV5-1,11,TGCGCCAGCAACCTCTACAATGAGCAGTTCTTC,CASNLYNEQFF
TRBD1,-,TRBJ1-6,TRBV18,16,TGTGCCAGCTCACCAGAGACAGGGGGAAGTAATTCACCCCTCCACTTT,CASSPETGGSNSPLHF
TRBD2,many,TRBJ2-7,TRBV18,14,TGTGCCAGCTCAACTCCTAGCGGGGGTAATCGGCAGTACTTC,CASSTPSGGNRQYF
-,few,TRBJ2-2,TRBV7-8,14,TGTGCCAGCAGCATTACGATCAACACCGGGGAGCTGTTTTTT,CASSITINTGELFF
-,few,TRBJ1-5,TRBV20-1,16,TGCAGTGCTAGATTGACGAGTCGCCCGGGAGGTCAGCCCCAGCATTTT,CSARLTSRPGGQPQHF
-,-,TRBJ2-5,TRBV20-1,14,TGCAGTGCTAGCTTAGCGGTAGTCCAAGAGACCCAGTACTTC,CSASLAVVQETQYF
TRBD1,few,TRBJ2-7,TRBV7-2,15,TGTGCCAGCAGCTTAGAGTCGGGGACAGCCTACGAGCAGTACTTC,CASSLESGTAYEQYF
TRBD2,-,TRBJ2-1,TRBV3-1,16,TGTGCCAGCAGACCCACGGTCGGAGCGGGGGGCAATGAGCAGTTCTTC,CASRPTVGAGGNEQFF
-,few,TRBJ1-6,TRBV5-1,14,TGCGCCAGCAGCTCGGACGGAACCAATTCACCCCTCCACTTT,CASSSDGTNSPLHF
-,few,TRBJ2-1,TRBV7-2,15,TGTGCCAGCAGCCCTGGCGCGCAGGCCTACAATGAGCAGTTCTTC,CASSPGAQAYNEQFF
-,-,TRBJ2-3,TRBV4-1,13,TGCGCCAGCAGCCATGGACCGCAGGATACGCAGTATTTT,CASSHGPQDTQYF
-,-,TRBJ2-1,TRBV29-1,14,TGCAGCGTTCGAACCGTAGCCCGTGCCAATGAGCAGTTCTTC,CSVRTVARANEQFF
TRBD2,many,TRBJ2-7,TRBV4-1,16,TGCGCCAGCAGCCCGGGGGCGGCGGGAGGGTCCTACGAGCAGTACTTC,CASSPGAAGGSYEQYF
-,few,TRBJ2-3,TRBV4-3,14,TGCGCCAGCAGCCAAGGGCTAGCTGGTGATACGCAGTATTTT,CASSQGLAGDTQYF
-,-,TRBJ1-6,TRBV11-2,15,TGTGCCAGCAGCTTCCGGGGTCCTAAGGCTTCACCCCTCCACTTT,CASSFRGPKASPLHF
-,few,TRBJ2-2,TRBV5-6,16,TGTGCCAGCAGCTTGGTAGTCGGGGCGAACACCGGGGAGCTGTTTTTT,CASSLVVGANTGELFF
-,few,TRBJ1-5,TRBV10-3,12,TGTGCCATCGCAGATAGCAATCAGCCCCAGCATTTT,CAIADSNQPQHF
-,-,TRBJ2-3,TRBV29-1,10,TGCAGCGTCCTACAAGATACGCAGTATTTT,CSVLQDTQYF
TRBD1,many,TRBJ2-5,TRBV5-6,18,TGTGCCAGCAGCAATAACAGGGGGCCGGTTTGGTACCAAGAGACCCAGTACTTC,CASSNNRGPVWYQETQYF
-,medium-sized,TRBJ2-7,TRBV20-1,11,TGCAGTGCTAGAGCTACCTACGAGCAGTACTTC,CSARATYEQYF
TRBD2,-,TRBJ2-5,TRBV28,14,TGTGCCAGCAGTTCCTTCAGCGGGGGGGAGACCCAGTACTTC,CASSSFSGGETQYF
TRBD2,-,TRBJ2-5,TRBV4-2,14,TGTGCCAGCAGCCAAGATACCGGGAGGGAGACCCAGTACTTC,CASSQDTGRETQYF
TRBD1,few,TRBJ2-7,TRBV7-2,17,TGTGCCAGCAGCCTAGGTCCCACGGGACAGAATACCTACGAGCAGTACTTC,CASSLGPTGQNTYEQYF
-,-,TRBJ2-1,TRBV3-1,17,TGTGCCAGCAGCCAGATTACTCTATCCGGGACCCAAAAGGAGCAGTTCTTC,CASSQITLSGTQKEQFF
TRBD2,-,TRBJ2-1,TRBV20-1,14,TGCAGTGCTGACCGGAGGACTAGCTACAATGAGCAGTTCTTC,CSADRRTSYNEQFF
-,few,TRBJ2-3,TRBV29-1,11,TGCAGCGGTGTACTCACAGATACGCAGTATTTT,CSGVLTDTQYF
TRBD2,few,TRBJ2-1,TRBV5-8,14,TGTGCCAGCAGCAGACTAGCGGAGCACAATGAGCAGTTCTTC,CASSRLAEHNEQFF
-,few,TRBJ1-6,TRBV18,13,TGTGCCAGCTCAACCAGCCGGAATTCACCCCTCCACTTT,CASSTSRNSPLHF
TRBD1,many,TRBJ2-5,TRBV12-3/TRBV12-4,14,TGTGCCAGCAGTACGACAGGGTCGGAAGAGACCCAGTACTTC,CASSTTGSEETQYF
TRBD2,-,TRBJ2-7,TRBV7-2,15,TGTGTCAGCAGCTTCGGTAGCGGGAGTTCCTACGAGCAGTACTTC,CVSSFGSGSSYEQYF
TRBD2,-,TRBJ2-3,TRBV20-1,15,TGCAGTGCGAAGCGGGGGGAGACTAGCACAGATACGCAGTATTTT,CSAKRGETSTDTQYF